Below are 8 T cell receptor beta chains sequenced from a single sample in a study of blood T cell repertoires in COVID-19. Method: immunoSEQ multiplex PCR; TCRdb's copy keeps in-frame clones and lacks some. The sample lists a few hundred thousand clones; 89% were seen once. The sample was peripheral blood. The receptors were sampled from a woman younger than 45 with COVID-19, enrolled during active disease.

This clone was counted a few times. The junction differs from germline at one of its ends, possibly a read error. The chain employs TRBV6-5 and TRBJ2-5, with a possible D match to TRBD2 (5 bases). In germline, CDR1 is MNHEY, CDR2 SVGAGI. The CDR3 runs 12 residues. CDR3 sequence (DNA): TGTGCCAGCAGGTCGGACTCCATCACCCAGCACTTC. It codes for CASRSDSITQHF.

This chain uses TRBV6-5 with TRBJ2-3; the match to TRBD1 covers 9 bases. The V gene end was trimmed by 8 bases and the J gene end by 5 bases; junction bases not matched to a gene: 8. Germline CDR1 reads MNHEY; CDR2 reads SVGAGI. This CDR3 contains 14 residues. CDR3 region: CASATGDRVDTQYF. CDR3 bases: TGTGCCAGCGCAACCGGGGACAGGGTAGATACGCAGTATTTT.

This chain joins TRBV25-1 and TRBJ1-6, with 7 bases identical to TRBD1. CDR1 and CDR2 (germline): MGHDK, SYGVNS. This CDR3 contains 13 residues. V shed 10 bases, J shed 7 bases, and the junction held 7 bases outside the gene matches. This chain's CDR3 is CATRDSLNSPLHF. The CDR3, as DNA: TGTGCCACCCGGGACAGCCTCAATTCACCCCTCCACTTT.

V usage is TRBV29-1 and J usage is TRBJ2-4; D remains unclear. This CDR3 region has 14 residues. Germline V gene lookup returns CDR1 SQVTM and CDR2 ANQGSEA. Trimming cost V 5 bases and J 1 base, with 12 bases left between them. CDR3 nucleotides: TGCAGCGTTCGAGGAGTGTACGCCAAAAACATTCAGTACTTC. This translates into CSVRGVYAKNIQYF.

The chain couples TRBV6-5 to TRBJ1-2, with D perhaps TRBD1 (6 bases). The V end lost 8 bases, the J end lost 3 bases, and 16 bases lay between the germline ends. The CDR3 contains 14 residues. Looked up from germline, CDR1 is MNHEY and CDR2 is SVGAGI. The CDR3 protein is CASGSRGEDYGYTF. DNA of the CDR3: TGTGCCAGCGGGAGCAGGGGCGAGGACTATGGCTACACCTTC.

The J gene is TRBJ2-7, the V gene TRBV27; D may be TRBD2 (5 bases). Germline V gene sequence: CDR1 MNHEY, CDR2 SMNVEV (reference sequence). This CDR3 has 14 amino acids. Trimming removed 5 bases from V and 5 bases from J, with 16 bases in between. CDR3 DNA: TGTGCCAGCAGTCTTGATCGGGGTAGGAACGAGCAGTACTTC. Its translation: CASSLDRGRNEQYF.

The CDR3 here is CVRSTVYRDFSSDYGYTF. Here the CDR3 DNA reads TGTGTCAGAAGCACAGTCTACAGGGATTTTTCTTCTGACTATGGCTACACCTTC. The J gene is TRBJ1-2, the V gene TRBV7-5; TRBD1 reflects the table's D call only, with no check against the DNA. TRBV7-5 is annotated as a pseudogene. The CDR3 totals 18 residues.

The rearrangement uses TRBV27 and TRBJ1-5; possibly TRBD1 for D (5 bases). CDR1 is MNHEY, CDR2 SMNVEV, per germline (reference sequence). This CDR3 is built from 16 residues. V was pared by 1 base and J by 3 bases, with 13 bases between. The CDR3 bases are TGTGCCAGCAGTTTATACTGGGTAGGGGCCAATCAGCCCCAGCATTTT. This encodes CASSLYWVGANQPQHF.